This T cell receptor beta chain is from a study of Ad26.COV2.S vaccination and SARS-CoV-2 variants. Treatment of the sample: 15 to 20 received Ad26.COV2.S at low or high dose, single or two shots; roughly 5 received placebo; per-sample allocation not given. Day 63 following the first vaccine or placebo injection was when the samples were taken. The V gene end was trimmed by 9 bases and the J gene end by 6 bases; junction bases not matched to a gene: 12. Germline loops: CDR1 LGHNT, CDR2 FRNRAP. The CDR3 sequence is 14 residues long. The data were produced by immunoSEQ multiplex PCR, yet TCRdb's version contains in-frame clones alone and is incomplete. Here the sample spans fewer than 400,000 clones, 90% being singletons.

This sample comprised peripheral blood, obtained in a trial of Ad26.COV2.S vaccine versus placebo. The chain recombines TRBV12-5 with TRBJ1-2, with 8 nucleotides matching TRBD1. The receptor comes from a person between 18 and 65 years old who received the Ad26.COV2.S COVID-19 vaccine or a placebo. Written as DNA, the CDR3 is TGTGCTAGGGATAACAGGGGGGCGGCGGATGGCTACACCTTC. It codes for CARDNRGAADGYTF.